This passage covers 8 T cell receptor beta chains from one sample sequenced in a study of OX40 agonist ivuxolimab in advanced cancers. The data were produced by immunoSEQ multiplex PCR, yet TCRdb's version contains in-frame clones alone and is incomplete. Of tens of thousands of clones in the sample, around 90% were seen once. Sequences were derived from CD4+ or CD8+ T cells sorted from blood, sampled in a trial of the OX40 agonist ivuxolimab. These receptors came from an adult with an advanced solid tumor such as melanoma, head and neck, liver or kidney cancer.

The rearrangement uses TRBV5-4 and TRBJ2-1, with D possibly being TRBD1 or TRBD2 (5 bases each). The CDR3 is made up of 14 amino acids. V was pared by 3 bases and J by 9 bases, with 16 bases between. Germline V gene lookup returns CDR1 SGHNT and CDR2 YYREEE (reference sequence). In nucleotides, the CDR3 is TGTGCCAGCAGCTATCCCCGGGACCCCCGTGAGCAGTTCTTC. Translated, it gives CASSYPRDPREQFF.

This clone was detected only a few times. The rearrangement uses TRBV7-8 and TRBJ1-1; 10 nucleotides line up with TRBD1. Germline V gives CDR1 SGHVS, CDR2 FQNEAQ. The junction had 3 bases not matched to a gene; V was cut back by 2 bases and J by 3 bases. This CDR3 has 15 residues. The CDR3 bases are TGTGCCAGCAGCTTAACGACAGGGGGCTACACTGAAGCTTTCTTT. This translates into CASSLTTGGYTEAFF.

This chain uses TRBV27 with TRBJ2-4, with TRBD1 as a possible D gene (5 bases). Trimming took off 5 bases at V and 0 bases at J, with 17 bases between the two ends. The CDR3 consists of 17 residues. Germline lookup yields CDR1 MNHEY and CDR2 SMNVEV (reference sequence). CDR3 loop: CASSPGLGQLAKNIQYF. The CDR3 DNA reads as TGTGCCAGCAGTCCAGGGTTGGGGCAACTAGCCAAAAACATTCAGTACTTC.

This chain links TRBV13 with TRBJ1-1; 7 bases map to TRBD1. Unmatched junction bases numbered 7, after V lost 0 bases and J lost 0 bases. The CDR3 extends over 17 amino acids. Germline V gene lookup returns CDR1 PRHDT and CDR2 FYEKMQ (reference sequence). CDR3 sequence: CASSLGLTGSMNTEAFF. CDR3 DNA sequence: TGTGCCAGCAGCTTAGGGTTGACAGGGTCGATGAACACTGAAGCTTTCTTT.

V gene TRBV5-1 combines with J gene TRBJ1-1, with 7 bases aligning to TRBD1. The CDR3 length is 13 residues. V lost 4 bases and J lost 1; bases outside the gene matches: 1. Germline CDR1 reads SGHRS; CDR2 reads YFSETQ. CDR3 region: CASSGQANTEAFF. CDR3 nucleotide sequence: TGCGCCAGCAGCGGACAGGCGAACACTGAAGCTTTCTTT.

This sequence joins TRBV10-1 and TRBJ2-7, with D possibly TRBD2 on 7 matching bases. Between the trimmed V and J ends, which lost 9 bases and 2 bases, there was a span of 11 bases. This CDR3 is 12 amino acids long. The germline CDR1 and CDR2 sequences are WNHNN and SYGVQD (reference sequence). The CDR3 protein is CARGGEPYEQYF. In nucleotides, the CDR3 is TGCGCCAGAGGGGGGGAACCCTACGAGCAGTACTTC.

In this sample, this clone turned up once. The gene calls are TRBV9 and TRBJ1-1; D is undetermined. From germline, CDR1 is SGDLS and CDR2 YYNGEE. V gave up 4 bases and J gave up 1 base, with 11 bases separating them. CDR3 size: 14 residues. The CDR3 here is CASSPLGQNTEAFF. The CDR3 bases are TGTGCCAGCAGCCCCCTAGGGCAGAACACTGAAGCTTTCTTT.

This chain uses TRBV6-5 with TRBJ2-1, with unresolved D. Germline V CDR1 and CDR2: MNHEY, SVGAGI. Trimming took 7 bases from V and 7 from J, leaving 20 bases between them. This CDR3 comprises 15 residues. The CDR3 protein is CASTVSSSAWNEQFF. CDR3 DNA sequence: TGTGCCAGCACAGTTAGTAGCTCCGCGTGGAATGAGCAGTTCTTC.